Below, 32 T cell receptor beta chains from the same sample are listed, as sequenced in a study of T cells in tuberculosis. Time point indicated: new active TB diagnosis, blood taken before or within 7 days of starting treatment. Libraries were prepared by immunoSEQ multiplex PCR; TCRdb keeps only in-frame clonotypes and omits some of them. Here the sample spans tens of thousands of clones, about 95% being singletons. This material consisted of PBMCs, taken at tuberculosis diagnosis. All receptors derive from an adult with tuberculosis.

V gene TRBV5-1 combines with J gene TRBJ1-1; D remains unclear. Germline assignment: CDR1 SGHRS and CDR2 YFSETQ. V was pared by 4 bases and J by 1 base, with 14 bases between. This CDR3 spans 15 amino acids. The CDR3 spells CASSPGGVPNTEAFF. Written as DNA, the CDR3 is TGCGCCAGCAGCCCGGGTGGAGTCCCGAACACTGAAGCTTTCTTT.

This chain uses TRBV7-9 with TRBJ2-7; maybe TRBD2 (6 bases). Germline V gives CDR1 SEHNR, CDR2 FQNEAQ (reference sequence). Trimming removed 5 bases from V and 3 bases from J, with 8 bases in between. The CDR3 is 12 residues long. CDR3 residues: CASSLDYYEQYF. In DNA, the CDR3 is TGTGCCAGCAGCCTGGACTACTACGAGCAGTACTTC.

This sequence joins TRBV30 and TRBJ2-3; weak D call: TRBD2 (8 bases). The CDR3 has 12 residues. V was shortened by 0 bases and J by 12 bases, with 13 bases between the two germline ends. Germline V gene sequence: CDR1 GTSNPN, CDR2 SVGIG (reference sequence). The DNA for the CDR3 is TGTGCCTGGAGTGTGGGACTAGGGGGCCAGTATTTT. It codes for CAWSVGLGGQYF.

As concerns this clone: Relative to the germline gene, one junction end is altered; a read error may explain this. The chain has TRBV19 and TRBJ2-2; D is unclear. This CDR3 spans 14 amino acids. Looked up from germline, CDR1 is LNHDA and CDR2 is SQIVND (reference sequence). CDR3 coding DNA: TGTACCAGTAGTCCTCTATCGAGCACCGGGGAGCTGTTTTTT. Encoded protein: CTSSPLSSTGELFF.

This clone was picked up a small number of times. The rearrangement links TRBV2 to TRBJ2-7; TRBD2 matches 10 bases. CDR3 size: 14 residues. The germline gives CDR1 SNHLY, CDR2 FYNNEI. Trimming took 4 bases from V and 0 from J; bases not matched to a gene: 0. The CDR3 loop is CASSVAGGSYEQYF. The CDR3 DNA reads TGTGCCAGCAGTGTAGCGGGAGGCTCCTACGAGCAGTACTTC.

The rearrangement joins TRBV11-2 to TRBJ2-2, with a tentative D call TRBD2 (5 bases). This CDR3 is built from 17 residues. Trimming pared 5 bases from V and 0 bases from J, leaving 16 bases between. Germline values: CDR1 SGHAT, CDR2 FQNNGV. The CDR3 bases are TGTGCCAGCAGCAGCCGGGGTAGTCCAGCGAACACCGGGGAGCTGTTTTTT. Protein product: CASSSRGSPANTGELFF.

This chain links TRBV5-1 with TRBJ1-1; TRBD1 matches 10 bases. Trimming removed 3 bases from V and 3 bases from J; junction bases left unmatched: 8. Germline V gene lookup returns CDR1 SGHRS and CDR2 YFSETQ. The CDR3 runs 16 residues. CDR3 sequence: CASSSGTGVRDTEAFF. The CDR3, as DNA: TGCGCCAGCAGCTCCGGGACAGGGGTTAGGGACACTGAAGCTTTCTTT. Full variable domain (missing parts from reference TRBV5-1 and TRBJ1-1): KAGVTQTPRYLIKTRGQQVTLSCSPISGHRSVSWYQQTPGQGLQFLFEYFSETQRNKGNFPGRFSGRQFSNSRSEMNVSTLELGDSALYLCASSSGTGVRDTEAFFGQGTRLTVV.

V is TRBV7-9 and J is TRBJ2-7; D is undetermined. V dropped 1 base and J dropped 2 bases, with 3 bases sitting between them. The CDR3 length is 12 residues. Germline values: CDR1 SEHNR, CDR2 FQNEAQ (reference sequence). The CDR3 loop reads CASSLGAYEQYF. The CDR3 DNA reads TGTGCCAGCAGCTTAGGCGCCTACGAGCAGTACTTC.

The chain is built from TRBV6-1 and TRBJ2-5, with a tentative D call TRBD2 (5 bases). The CDR3 extends over 15 amino acids. Germline CDR1 MNHNS, CDR2 SASEGT. V was trimmed by 6 bases and J by 0 bases, leaving 14 bases between them. CDR3 loop: CASSESRAYQETQYF. In DNA form, the CDR3 reads TGTGCCAGCAGCGAGTCGAGGGCCTACCAAGAGACCCAGTACTTC.

The chain joins TRBV2 to TRBJ1-1; 7 bases line up with TRBD1. Germline V gene lookup returns CDR1 SNHLY and CDR2 FYNNEI. Germline trimming cut 5 bases from V and 1 base from J; bases unmatched to any gene: 7. The CDR3 sequence is 15 residues long. The CDR3 region has the DNA TGTGCCAGCAGTCCCGGGACAGAAACGAACACTGAAGCTTTCTTT. Protein product: CASSPGTETNTEAFF.

The CDR3 loop reads CASSERRGKREKLFF. For the CDR3, the DNA is TGTGCCAGCAGCGAAAGGAGGGGAAAGCGGGAAAAACTGTTTTTT. The V and J genes are TRBV21-1 and TRBJ1-4. TRBV21-1 is annotated as a pseudogene. The CDR3 is 15 amino acids.

The chain is built from TRBV4-3 and TRBJ2-7; 8 bases match TRBD1. There are 13 residues in the CDR3. Germline V gene data show CDR1 as LGHNA and CDR2 as YSLEER. The junction had 5 bases not matched to a gene; V was cut back by 4 bases and J by 6 bases. CDR3 bases: TGCGCCAGCAGCCGCCTGACAGGGGTCGAGCAGTACTTC. Amino acid sequence: CASSRLTGVEQYF.

The chain joins TRBV4-3 to TRBJ2-2; no firm D call. Trimming removed 1 base at V and 6 bases at J, with 6 bases between. Per the germline V gene, CDR1 is LGHNA and CDR2 is YSLEER. The CDR3 has 13 amino acids. The CDR3 here is CASSQVSAGELFF. The CDR3, as DNA: TGCGCCAGCAGCCAAGTCAGTGCCGGGGAGCTGTTTTTT.

This clone was counted a few times. This sequence joins TRBV6-1 and TRBJ1-3; D gene uncertain. V lost 6 bases and J 2 bases, leaving 14 bases between the germline ends. The CDR3 sequence is 15 residues long. From germline, CDR1 is MNHNS and CDR2 SASEGT. CDR3 in DNA: TGTGCCAGCAGCCCCGCAGGCCCTACTGGAAACACCATATATTTT. Encoded protein: CASSPAGPTGNTIYF.

The V gene is TRBV5-1, the J gene TRBJ2-5; D gene uncertain. This CDR3 has 13 amino acids. Per germline, CDR1 SGHRS and CDR2 YFSETQ. V was cut by 1 base and J by 5 bases, with 9 bases left in between. CDR3 in amino acids: CASSLWAGETQYF. Here the CDR3 DNA reads TGCGCCAGCAGCTTGTGGGCTGGGGAGACCCAGTACTTC.

This clone was counted a single time. The V and J genes are TRBV14 and TRBJ2-2; 8 bases are a match to TRBD2. Germline V gives CDR1 SGHDN, CDR2 FVKESK. V was pared by 6 bases and J by 8 bases, with 8 bases of the junction left unmatched. This CDR3 spans 14 amino acids. The CDR3 DNA follows: TGTGCCAGCAGTCTGATAGCGGGAACTGGGGAGCTGTTTTTT. This codes for CASSLIAGTGELFF.

This chain links TRBV5-1 with TRBJ1-5; no reliable D call. The CDR3 loop spans 14 amino acids. Between the trimmed V and J ends, which lost 0 bases and 2 bases, there was a span of 6 bases. Germline V CDR1 and CDR2: SGHRS, YFSETQ. This CDR3 reads CASSLGGGNQPQHF. As DNA, the CDR3 is TGCGCCAGCAGCTTGGGAGGAGGCAATCAGCCCCAGCATTTT.

The chain links TRBV5-4 to TRBJ2-7, with a tentative D call TRBD1 (6 bases). The CDR3 sequence is 13 residues long. CDR1 is SGHNT, CDR2 YYREEE, per germline (reference sequence). V was pared by 2 bases and J by 1 base, with 7 bases between. The CDR3 region has the DNA TGTGCCAGCAGCTTAGACAGGTCCTACGAGCAGTACTTC. This codes for CASSLDRSYEQYF.

The chain recombines TRBV5-1 with TRBJ2-5; D possibly corresponds to TRBD1 (5 bases). Trimming shortened V by 7 bases and J by 5 bases, and 12 bases separated the two germline ends. Looked up from germline, CDR1 is SGHRS and CDR2 is YFSETQ. The CDR3 runs to 12 residues. CDR3 residues: CASSYSGETQYF. The DNA for the CDR3 is TGCGCCAGCTCCTATTCAGGGGAGACCCAGTACTTC.

The table lists this clone with a count of one. The chain combines TRBV10-3 with TRBJ2-2; a weak D match, TRBD2 (5 bases). The ends were cut back, 8 bases at V and 3 bases at J, with 16 bases in the middle. Germline CDR1 is ENHRY and CDR2 is SYGVKD. This CDR3 has 15 amino acids. Written as DNA, the CDR3 is TGTGCCATCGGTACGGGGTCCTCGGACACCGGGGAGCTGTTTTTT. Translated, it gives CAIGTGSSDTGELFF.

This clone came up once. The V gene is TRBV5-1, the J gene TRBJ2-1, with 8 bases matching TRBD1. The CDR3 consists of 14 residues. Looked up from germline, CDR1 is SGHRS and CDR2 is YFSETQ. V was pared by 7 bases and J by 9 bases, with 12 bases of the junction left unmatched. The CDR3 is CASGPLSGGIEQFF. CDR3 in DNA: TGCGCCAGCGGACCCTTATCAGGGGGCATTGAGCAGTTCTTC.

The chain is built from TRBV9 and TRBJ1-5; 9 positions agree with TRBD1. Germline V gene sequence: CDR1 SGDLS, CDR2 YYNGEE. The CDR3 is 14 amino acids. Unmatched junction bases numbered 5, after V lost 3 bases and J lost 7 bases. CDR3 sequence reads: CASSEGQGVQPQHF. The CDR3 coding sequence is TGTGCCAGCAGCGAGGGACAGGGAGTCCAGCCCCAGCATTTT.

The rearrangement links TRBV7-6 to TRBJ2-4, with 7 bases fitting TRBD2. Trimming took 1 base from V and 0 from J; bases not matched to a gene: 0. The CDR3 covers 15 residues. Germline assignment: CDR1 SGHVS and CDR2 FNYEAQ. CDR3 DNA sequence: TGTGCCAGCAGCTTAGTAGCGGGAGCCAAAAACATTCAGTACTTC. Translation gives CASSLVAGAKNIQYF.

This clone came up once. This rearrangement joins TRBV27 to TRBJ1-4; no definite D call. From germline, CDR1 is MNHEY and CDR2 SMNVEV (reference sequence). The ends were cut back, 7 bases at V and 0 bases at J, with 12 bases in the middle. The CDR3 runs 15 residues. CDR3 nucleotides: TGTGCCAGCAAAGGGCTCGGGGCAACTAATGAAAAACTGTTTTTT. It encodes CASKGLGATNEKLFF.

The chain joins TRBV30 to TRBJ2-7, with 8 nucleotides matching TRBD1. Germline values: CDR1 GTSNPN, CDR2 SVGIG (reference sequence). This CDR3 has 12 residues. The V and J ends lost 3 bases and 3 bases, in that order; junction bases with no gene match: 1. The chain's CDR3 is CAWRQGGYEQYF. The CDR3 bases are TGTGCCTGGAGACAGGGGGGCTACGAGCAGTACTTC.

The chain couples TRBV9 to TRBJ2-2; the match to TRBD1 covers 8 bases. In germline, CDR1 is SGDLS, CDR2 YYNGEE. The CDR3 runs to 14 residues. J was trimmed by 6 bases and V by 7 bases; bases with no gene match: 8. CDR3 loop: CASRPGQAPGELFF. DNA for the CDR3: TGTGCCAGCCGACCGGGACAGGCTCCCGGGGAGCTGTTTTTT.

This clone has only one observation. The chain uses TRBV30 and TRBJ2-7; 12 bases agree with TRBD2. CDR1 GTSNPN and CDR2 SVGIG come from the germline V gene (reference sequence). The junction had 9 bases not matched to a gene; V was cut back by 1 base and J by 5 bases. This CDR3 has 16 amino acids. CDR3 sequence: CAWSDPLAGGPHEQYF. The CDR3 coding sequence is TGTGCCTGGAGTGACCCCCTAGCGGGAGGGCCCCACGAGCAGTACTTC.

This clone was detected only a few times. The chain carries TRBV18 and TRBJ2-5; D gene unclear. The CDR3 is 14 amino acids. Germline CDR1 is KGHSH and CDR2 is LQKENI. V lost 2 bases, J lost 1 base, and 8 bases lay in between. In DNA form, the CDR3 reads TGTGCCAGCTCACCAAGCGTCACCCAAGAGACCCAGTACTTC. As protein: CASSPSVTQETQYF.

The genes are TRBV28 and TRBJ1-4; 9 bases are a match to TRBD1. Trimming at V came to 3 bases and at J to 7 bases, leaving 6 bases not matched to a gene. The CDR3 length is 15 residues. The germline V gene encodes CDR1 MDHEN and CDR2 SYDVKM. CDR3 coding DNA: TGTGCCAGCAGTTTCCAGACAGGGGGATTTGAAAAACTGTTTTTT. It yields the protein CASSFQTGGFEKLFF.

This chain connects TRBV5-1 to TRBJ1-5, with a weak D call TRBD1 (6 bases). Germline lookup yields CDR1 SGHRS and CDR2 YFSETQ. The CDR3 length is 14 residues. The V gene lost 2 bases and the J gene lost 8 bases, with 14 bases spanning the gap. Here the CDR3 reads CASSLQGRHEPQHF. CDR3 bases: TGCGCCAGCAGCTTACAGGGAAGACATGAGCCCCAGCATTTT.

The V call is TRBV28, the J call TRBJ2-3, with TRBD2 matching over 13 bases. Trimming at V came to 7 bases and at J to 5 bases, leaving 6 bases not matched to a gene. The CDR3 loop spans 15 amino acids. The germline V gene has CDR1 MDHEN and CDR2 SYDVKM. DNA of the CDR3: TGTGCCAGCAACTCACTAGCGGGAGGGGGAGATACGCAGTATTTT. It specifies CASNSLAGGGDTQYF.

The V gene is TRBV5-1, the J gene TRBJ2-2; 7 bases line up with TRBD1. V lost 4 bases to trimming and J lost 1 base; unmatched junction nucleotides: 10. This CDR3 has 17 amino acids. Germline V gene data show CDR1 as SGHRS and CDR2 as YFSETQ. The CDR3 DNA reads TGCGCCAGCAGCCGGACAGGCGCAGGGGGGAACACCGGGGAGCTGTTTTTT. This sequence encodes CASSRTGAGGNTGELFF.